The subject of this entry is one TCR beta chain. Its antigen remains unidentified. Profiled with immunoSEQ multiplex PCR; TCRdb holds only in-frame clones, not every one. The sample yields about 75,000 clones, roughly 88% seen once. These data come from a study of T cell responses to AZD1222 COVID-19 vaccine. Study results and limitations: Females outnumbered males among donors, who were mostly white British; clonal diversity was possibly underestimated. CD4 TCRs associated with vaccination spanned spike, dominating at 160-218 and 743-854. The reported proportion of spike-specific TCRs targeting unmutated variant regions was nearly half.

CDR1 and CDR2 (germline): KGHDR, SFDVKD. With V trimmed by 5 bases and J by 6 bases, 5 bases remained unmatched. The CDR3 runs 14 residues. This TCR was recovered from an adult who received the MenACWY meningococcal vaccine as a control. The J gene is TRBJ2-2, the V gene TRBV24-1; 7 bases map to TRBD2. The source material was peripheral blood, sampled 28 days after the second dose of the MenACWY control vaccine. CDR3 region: CATSAGLGAGELFF. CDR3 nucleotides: TGTGCCACCAGTGCAGGACTAGGCGCCGGGGAGCTGTTTTTT.